The next 2 T cell receptor beta chains were all read from a single sample in a study of tumor-infiltrating lymphocytes in primary liver carcinoma. For each extraction, RNA and DNA were obtained together from about 20-30 mg of unsorted bulk tissue. A primer in the constant region served to generate TCR beta cDNA from 450 to 650 ng of total RNA. For TCR beta, libraries were produced by three nested multiplex PCR rounds using slightly modified ARM-PCR. The first two PCR rounds, approximately 11 cycles each, used TRBV1-TRBV30 forward primers and a C-beta reverse primer. A single record per CDR3 protein comes from TCRdb applying MiXCR to the multiplex PCR reads. The data hold some 180,000 distinct CDR3 sequences, with over 80% observed a single time. Sequenced material: tumor tissue from primary liver carcinoma. The receptors here all came from a man between 35 and 55 years old with primary liver carcinoma and hepatitis B virus infection.

A remark on this clonotype: Relative to the germline gene, one junction end is altered; a read error may explain this. The DNA for the CDR3 is TGTGTCAGCAGCCTAACGGGATCGGGAGAATACGAGCGGTACTTC. Its translation is CVSSLTGSGEYERYF. The chain uses TRBV11-1 and TRBJ2-7; a weak D match, TRBD2 (6 bases). CDR1 is SGHAT and CDR2 is FQDESV in the germline V gene (reference sequence). The CDR3 loop spans 15 amino acids.

In regard to this clonotype: A junction end diverges from the germline sequence, so it may reflect a read error. The chain uses TRBV18 and TRBJ2-3; TRBD2 aligns across 12 bases. The V gene's germline CDR1 is KGHSH and CDR2 LQKENI. The CDR3 length is 15 residues. This CDR3 reads CTSLSTSGSTDTQYF. As DNA, the CDR3 is TGTACCAGCTTGTCGACTAGCGGGAGTACAGATACGCAGTATTTT. Using reference TRBV18 and TRBJ2-3 for the parts outside the CDR3, the full variable domain is NAGVMQNPRHLVRRRGQEARLRCSPMKGHSHVYWYRQLPEEGLKFMVYLQKENIIDESGMPKERFSAEFPKEGPSILRIQQVVRGDSAAYFCTSLSTSGSTDTQYFGPGTRLTVL.